This TCR beta chain was captured by sequencing in a study of blood T cell repertoires in COVID-19. Overall study context: Acute-phase and convalescent COVID-19 samples originated in the United States, Italy and Spain. PBMCs, B-cell-depleted T cells, or T cells were the source of the cDNA or gDNA that made up the material.

Trimming shortened V by 0 bases and J by 3 bases, and 10 bases separated the two germline ends. The CDR3 length is 15 residues. Germline CDR1 and CDR2: SGHRS and YFSETQ. Source study methods: Amplifying reference gene primers gave estimates of nucleated cell counts. Using immunoSEQ multiplex PCR, the repertoire was profiled, and TCRdb retains in-frame clones only, with some absent. The D gene and trimming were derived from the DNA, and the V and J assignments and clone size from that table. This table has some 69,000 clones, about four fifths appearing once. The receptor's source is a human donor in a cohort sampled during active COVID-19. What was sequenced was peripheral blood. The chain joins TRBV5-1 to TRBJ1-5, with D unclear. The CDR3 DNA follows: TGCGCCAGCAGCTTGGACGGGGTACCCAATCAGCCCCAGCATTTT. Amino acid sequence: CASSLDGVPNQPQHF.